This T cell receptor (beta chain) came from a study of T cell repertoires in cytomegalovirus infection. Study-wide results and caveats: Predominance within the ex vivo response was attributable to HLA-C-restricted CMV-specific TCR beta clonotypes. Using cumulative public TCR beta family frequency, the authors identified those who carried CMV together with the relevant HLA.

As concerns this clonotype: Antigen: not known.

The CDR3 is 18 amino acids. V shed 0 bases and J shed 0 bases, with 17 bases lying between them. Germline lookup yields CDR1 MNHEY and CDR2 SVGEGT. From the reads, TCRdb called clonotypes with MiXCR, one entry per CDR3 protein. The sample shows about 130,000 distinct CDR3 sequences, around 32% of them seen only once. Material: CD8+ T cells from cultured PBMCs, obtained from culture after CMV antigen stimulation. This TCR was recovered from a human donor in good health (CMV status not recorded). Some clones in this sample may be carry-over from other donors' samples. The gene calls are TRBV6-2 or TRBV6-3 and TRBJ2-5; possibly TRBD1 for D (6 bases). CDR3: CASSYSSQGFSNQETQYF. The CDR3 DNA reads as TGTGCCAGCAGTTACTCGAGTCAGGGGTTCTCCAACCAAGAGACCCAGTACTTC.